Below, 28 T cell receptor beta chains from the same sample are listed, as sequenced in a study of CD8 T cells in Susac syndrome. RNA amounts of about 0.5 to 1 ug underwent reverse transcription with random hexamers. TCRdb fed the immunoSEQ multiplex PCR reads into MiXCR, producing one record per CDR3 protein. The sample includes tens of thousands of distinct CDR3 sequences, roughly 93% of them seen just once. Sequencing input: CD8+ T cells from PBMCs. These receptor sequences come from a human donor with multiple sclerosis.

The gene calls are TRBV19 and TRBJ2-2; either TRBD1 or TRBD2 may supply D (6 bases each). This CDR3 has 15 amino acids. Germline assignment: CDR1 LNHDA and CDR2 SQIVND (reference sequence). V lost 1 base and J lost 5, with 11 bases in between. Here the CDR3 reads CASSIAGGGTGELFF. CDR3 sequence (DNA): TGTGCCAGTAGTATAGCCGGGGGCGGAACCGGGGAGCTGTTTTTT.

The chain couples TRBV4-2 to TRBJ1-5; D remains unclear. The CDR3 consists of 16 residues. Trimming took 4 bases from V and 0 from J, leaving 13 bases between them. From germline, CDR1 is LGHNA and CDR2 YNFKEQ. The CDR3 DNA reads as TGTGCCAGCAGCCCCTTCGACCGAGATAGCAATCAGCCCCAGCATTTT. Protein product: CASSPFDRDSNQPQHF.

This sequence joins TRBV13 and TRBJ2-7, with D uncertain. CDR1 PRHDT and CDR2 FYEKMQ come from the germline V gene (reference sequence). This CDR3 is 15 amino acids long. Trimming left V 5 bases short and J 4 bases short, with 18 bases between. The CDR3 region is CASSPPHAALYEQYF. The CDR3 bases are TGTGCCAGCAGCCCCCCCCATGCCGCCCTTTACGAGCAGTACTTC.

CDR3 region: CASSLLPNTEAFF. CDR3 DNA: TGCGCCAGCAGTCTCCTGCCGAACACTGAAGCTTTCTTT. The chain carries TRBV23-1 and TRBJ1-1; D gene uncertain. TRBV23-1 is recorded as an ORF, its role being uncertain. Between the trimmed V and J ends, which lost 4 bases and 1 base, there was a span of 7 bases. The CDR3 contains 13 residues.

The rearrangement links TRBV6-2 or TRBV6-3 to TRBJ1-5; TRBD1 aligns across 7 bases. The CDR3 loop spans 14 amino acids. Germline lookup yields CDR1 MNHEY and CDR2 SVGEGT. Trimming cost V 9 bases and J 3 bases; bases outside gene matches: 8. The CDR3 nucleotides are TGTGCCAGTCTGGAGGGGGCCCTCAATCAGCCCCAGCATTTT. This gives the protein CASLEGALNQPQHF.

The CDR3, as DNA: TGTGCCAGCAGCCTATCCTCCCTTAGCGGGGGACCCTACGAGCAGTACTTC. Translating gives CASSLSSLSGGPYEQYF. The gene calls are TRBV11-2 and TRBJ2-7, with TRBD2 identical over 9 bases. The CDR3 covers 17 residues. Germline V gene sequence: CDR1 SGHAT, CDR2 FQNNGV. V lost 5 bases and J lost 2; bases outside the gene matches: 13. The full variable domain, its missing parts supplied by reference TRBV11-2 and TRBJ2-7, is EAGVAQSPRYKIIEKRQSVAFWCNPISGHATLYWYQQILGQGPKLLIQFQNNGVVDDSQLPKDRFSAERLKGVDSTLKIQPAKLEDSAVYLCASSLSSLSGGPYEQYFGPGTRLTVT.

This chain joins TRBV6-5 and TRBJ1-6; D is unclear. Germline loops: CDR1 MNHEY, CDR2 SVGAGI. This CDR3 has 11 residues. Between the trimmed V and J ends, which lost 8 bases and 4 bases, there was a span of 3 bases. In nucleotides, the CDR3 is TGTGCCAGCGGGTATAATTCACCCCTCCACTTT. Translation: CASGYNSPLHF.

V and J are TRBV19 and TRBJ1-5; TRBD1 is a possible D gene (6 bases). Looked up from germline, CDR1 is LNHDA and CDR2 is SQIVND (reference sequence). This CDR3 has 15 amino acids. Deletions cut 7 bases from V and 4 bases from J, with 17 bases between. This CDR3 is CASTPNRGRNQPQHF. CDR3 coding DNA: TGTGCCAGTACCCCTAATCGGGGGCGGAATCAGCCCCAGCATTTT.

This clonotype was counted between two and nine times. The DNA for the CDR3 is TGCAGCGTTGCGACAACCCGATCCTACGAGCAGTACTTC. Its translation is CSVATTRSYEQYF. This chain joins TRBV29-1 and TRBJ2-7; no firm D call. The ends were cut back, 4 bases at V and 1 base at J, with 11 bases in the middle. CDR1 and CDR2 (germline): SQVTM, ANQGSEA. This CDR3 spans 13 amino acids.

The V call is TRBV2, the J call TRBJ1-2, with no clear D. Germline CDR1 SNHLY, CDR2 FYNNEI. Trimming stripped 5 bases from V and 7 bases from J, with 14 bases between. The CDR3 extends over 13 amino acids. DNA of the CDR3: TGTGCCAGCAGTAACGAGGGAGGACGTGGCTACACCTTC. It encodes CASSNEGGRGYTF.

The rearrangement links TRBV29-1 to TRBJ1-1; D unclear. Trimming left V 8 bases short and J 11 bases short, with 18 bases between. CDR3 length: 11 residues. CDR1 is SQVTM, CDR2 ANQGSEA, per germline. The CDR3 sequence: CSPCGGSLAFF. The CDR3 nucleotides are TGCAGCCCTTGTGGAGGGTCTTTGGCTTTCTTT. The whole variable domain, filled in from reference TRBV29-1 and TRBJ1-1, reads SAVISQKPSRDICQRGTSLTIQCQVDSQVTMMFWYRQQPGQSLTLIATANQGSEATYESGFVIDKFPISRPNLTFSTLTVSNMSPEDSSIYLCSPCGGSLAFFGQGTRLTVV.

CDR3 sequence (DNA): TGTGCCAGCAGCCTGAAGGCTAGTTGGACTGAAGCTTTCTTT. Translation gives CASSLKASWTEAFF. The J gene is TRBJ1-1, the V gene TRBV11-3, with D unclear. V was shortened by 5 bases and J by 5 bases, with 15 bases between the two germline ends. The germline V gene has CDR1 SGHNT and CDR2 YENEEA. The CDR3 runs to 14 residues. The full variable domain, with the rest looked up from reference TRBV11-3 and TRBJ1-1, is EAGVVQSPRYKIIEKKQPVAFWCNPISGHNTLYWYLQNLGQGPELLIRYENEEAVDDSQLPKDRFSAERLKGVDSTLKIQPAELGDSAVYLCASSLKASWTEAFFGQGTRLTVV.

J is TRBJ2-1 and V is TRBV20-1, with D possibly TRBD2 on 7 matching bases. Deletions cut 0 bases from V and 10 bases from J, with 25 bases between. The CDR3 length is 17 residues. CDR1 DFQATT and CDR2 SNEGSKA come from the germline V gene (reference sequence). The CDR3 is CSARDFNWGGIFGEQFF. DNA of the CDR3: TGCAGTGCTAGAGATTTCAACTGGGGGGGCATTTTCGGCGAGCAGTTCTTC.

The chain links TRBV6-2 or TRBV6-3 to TRBJ2-5; D is unresolved. Trimming cost V 7 bases and J 9 bases, with 6 bases left between them. CDR3 length equals 9 residues. The germline gives CDR1 MNHEY, CDR2 SVGEGT. The CDR3, as DNA: TGTGCCAGCACTGGGTCCCAGTACTTC. Amino acids: CASTGSQYF.

The chain is built from TRBV20-1 and TRBJ1-2, with 7 bases identical to TRBD1. J lost 4 bases, V lost 0 bases, and 8 bases had no gene match. CDR1 and CDR2 (germline): DFQATT, SNEGSKA (reference sequence). The CDR3 has 15 amino acids. CDR3 nucleotide sequence: TGCAGTGCTAGAGATTCAGGGGGAGTGAGCTATGGCTACACCTTC. Its protein product is CSARDSGGVSYGYTF.

The chain joins TRBV7-3 to TRBJ1-1, with D possibly matching TRBD1 (6 bases). CDR3 length: 17 amino acids. Trimming removed 3 bases from V and 0 bases from J, with 17 bases in between. The germline gives CDR1 SGHTA, CDR2 FQGTGA. The CDR3 loop reads CASSFSVDRPLNTEAFF. The CDR3 region has the DNA TGTGCCAGCAGCTTCAGCGTGGACAGACCATTGAACACTGAAGCTTTCTTT.

The J gene is TRBJ2-7, the V gene TRBV23-1, with a tentative D call TRBD1 (6 bases). TRBV23-1 is designated an ORF whose function remains uncertain. V lost 4 bases to trimming and J lost 7 bases, with 14 bases between them. The CDR3 sequence is 13 residues long. The CDR3: CASSRPLGGEQYF. CDR3 in DNA: TGCGCCAGCAGTCGCCCGCTAGGGGGAGAGCAGTACTTC.

This chain connects TRBV7-9 to TRBJ2-7; 7 nucleotides align to TRBD1. Germline V CDR1 and CDR2: SEHNR, FQNEAQ (reference sequence). V shed 6 bases and J 1 base; nucleotides not matched to a gene: 15. The CDR3 is made up of 17 amino acids. As DNA, the CDR3 is TGTGCCAGCAGTTCCCCGGACAGGTACGGCGGGTCCTACGAGCAGTACTTC. Its protein product is CASSSPDRYGGSYEQYF.

This chain uses TRBV5-1 with TRBJ2-7; tentatively, D is TRBD2 (5 bases). This CDR3 region has 13 residues. Germline CDR1 SGHRS, CDR2 YFSETQ. V lost 0 bases and J lost 3, with 7 bases in between. The CDR3 region is CASSLVGSYEQYF. In DNA, the CDR3 is TGCGCCAGCAGCTTGGTAGGGAGCTACGAGCAGTACTTC.

The rearrangement links TRBV29-1 to TRBJ1-2; D uncertain. From germline, CDR1 is SQVTM and CDR2 ANQGSEA. V shed 5 bases and J shed 4 bases, with 8 bases lying between them. The CDR3 has 11 residues. CDR3 DNA: TGCAGCGTTCTCGGATTCTATGGCTACACCTTC. This gives the protein CSVLGFYGYTF.

The chain uses TRBV7-9 and TRBJ2-2; D call uncertain. Germline CDR1 is SEHNR and CDR2 is FQNEAQ (reference sequence). Trimming stripped 1 base from V and 8 bases from J, with 5 bases between. The CDR3 sequence is 12 residues long. This CDR3 is CASSLEPGELFF. The CDR3 DNA is TGTGCCAGCAGCTTAGAACCGGGGGAGCTGTTTTTT. Full variable domain (missing parts from reference TRBV7-9 and TRBJ2-2): DTGVSQNPRHKITKRGQNVTFRCDPISEHNRLYWYRQTLGQGPEFLTYFQNEAQLEKSRLLSDRFSAERPKGSFSTLEIQRTEQGDSAMYLCASSLEPGELFFGEGSRLTVL.

The chain links TRBV11-2 to TRBJ2-5; 9 bases are a match to TRBD1. V was clipped by 1 base and J by 4 bases; unmatched bases: 4. The germline V gene has CDR1 SGHAT and CDR2 FQNNGV. CDR3 length equals 15 residues. The CDR3 region is CASSLARTGVETQYF. For the CDR3, the DNA is TGTGCCAGCAGCTTAGCGAGGACAGGGGTAGAGACCCAGTACTTC.

The V gene is TRBV9, the J gene TRBJ2-1; tentative D call: TRBD2 (6 bases). The V gene's germline CDR1 is SGDLS and CDR2 YYNGEE. V dropped 4 bases and J dropped 10 bases, with 12 bases sitting between them. CDR3 length: 12 residues. The CDR3 DNA reads as TGTGCCAGCAGCCTGGGACTCAGGGAGCAGTTCTTC. Protein sequence: CASSLGLREQFF.

The rearrangement uses TRBV4-1 and TRBJ2-7; 7 positions agree with TRBD1. The CDR3 spans 16 residues. The germline V gene has CDR1 MGHRA and CDR2 YSYEKL. V lost 3 bases and J lost 3; bases outside the gene matches: 11. The chain's CDR3 is CASSQASTGTYYEQYF. CDR3 sequence (DNA): TGCGCCAGCAGCCAGGCCTCGACAGGGACCTACTACGAGCAGTACTTC.

CDR3 sequence reads: CASSQDPSPTAHYEQYF. CDR3 bases: TGCGCCAGCAGCCAAGATCCTAGCCCGACGGCGCACTACGAGCAGTACTTC. The rearrangement joins TRBV4-1 to TRBJ2-7; possibly TRBD2 for D (5 bases). V lost 0 bases to trimming and J lost 3 bases, with 18 bases between them. The CDR3 totals 17 residues. Germline V CDR1 and CDR2: MGHRA, YSYEKL.

V and J are TRBV27 and TRBJ1-6, with 8 bases matching TRBD1. Germline values: CDR1 MNHEY, CDR2 SMNVEV (reference sequence). The CDR3 is 14 residues long. V lost 5 bases to trimming and J lost 7 bases; unmatched junction nucleotides: 4. The CDR3: CASSVTGGNSPLHF. CDR3 nucleotides: TGTGCCAGCAGTGTTACAGGGGGGAATTCACCCCTCCACTTT.

V and J are TRBV27 and TRBJ1-1; weak D call: TRBD1 (5 bases). The germline V gene has CDR1 MNHEY and CDR2 SMNVEV (reference sequence). Trimming stripped 1 base from V and 4 bases from J, with 10 bases between. The CDR3 sequence is 14 residues long. The chain's CDR3 is CASSLWGVSTEAFF. The DNA for the CDR3 is TGTGCCAGCAGTTTATGGGGGGTAAGCACTGAAGCTTTCTTT.

The J gene is TRBJ2-1, the V gene TRBV7-6; D gene unclear. This CDR3 comprises 13 residues. V was pared by 4 bases and J by 3 bases, with 7 bases between. CDR1 is SGHVS and CDR2 is FNYEAQ in the germline V gene. This CDR3 is CASSSPGYNEQFF. CDR3 in DNA: TGTGCCAGCAGCTCGCCGGGCTACAATGAGCAGTTCTTC.